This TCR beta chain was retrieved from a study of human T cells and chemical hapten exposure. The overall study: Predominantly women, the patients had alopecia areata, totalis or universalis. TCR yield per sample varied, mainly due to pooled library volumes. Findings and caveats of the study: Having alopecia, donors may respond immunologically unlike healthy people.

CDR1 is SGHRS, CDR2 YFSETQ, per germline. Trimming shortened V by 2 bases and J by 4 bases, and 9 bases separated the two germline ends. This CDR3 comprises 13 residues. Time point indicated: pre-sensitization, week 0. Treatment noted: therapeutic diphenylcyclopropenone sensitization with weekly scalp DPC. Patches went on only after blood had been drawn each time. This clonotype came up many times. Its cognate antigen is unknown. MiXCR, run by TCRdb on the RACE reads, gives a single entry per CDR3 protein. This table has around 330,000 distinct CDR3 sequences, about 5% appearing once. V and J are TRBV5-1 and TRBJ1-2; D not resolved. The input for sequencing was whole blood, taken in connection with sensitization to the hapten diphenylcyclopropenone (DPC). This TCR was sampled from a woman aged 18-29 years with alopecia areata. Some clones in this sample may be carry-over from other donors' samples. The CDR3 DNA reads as TGCGCCAGCAGCTTCGAACGGAGCTATGGCTACACCTTC. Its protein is CASSFERSYGYTF.